This TCR beta chain was captured in a study of cytomegalovirus exposure and HLA in healthy donors. After removal of 2 bases from V and 3 bases from J, the junction contained 5 bases not matched to a gene. Germline V gene data show CDR1 as KGHSH and CDR2 as LQKENI. The CDR3 is 15 amino acids. This PCR relied on a set of 60 Vbeta primers and 13 Jbeta primers. The table came from immunoSEQ multiplex PCR; TCRdb's copy has only in-frame clones and leaves some out. The sample shows about 120,000 clones, roughly 15% of them seen only once. V gene TRBV18 combines with J gene TRBJ2-7, with 9 bases matching TRBD2. Source material: PBMCs. The sequence was collected from a young woman in good health and CMV-seronegative. The CDR3 here is CASSPETSGIYEQYF. The CDR3, as DNA: TGTGCCAGCTCACCAGAGACTAGCGGAATCTACGAGCAGTACTTC.